The clone carrying this TCR beta chain was recorded many times. Trimming removed 4 bases from V and 4 bases from J; junction bases left unmatched: 0. The CDR3 has 14 amino acids. In germline, CDR1 is ENHRY, CDR2 SYGVKD. These data belong to a study of tumor-infiltrating lymphocytes in oesophageal squamous cell carcinoma. MiXCR, run by TCRdb on the PCR reads, gives a single entry per CDR3 protein. This table has roughly 21,000 distinct CDR3 sequences, roughly two fifths appearing once. V is TRBV10-3 and J is TRBJ2-1; 11 bases are shared with TRBD2. The sample was esophageal tumor tissue. The receptor was isolated from a male donor with esophageal squamous cell carcinoma. In DNA, the CDR3 is TGTGCCATCAGTGGGACTAGCGGGTACAATGAGCAGTTCTTC. Residues: CAISGTSGYNEQFF.